This T cell receptor (beta chain) stems from a study of beta chain features in type 1 diabetes. In the study overall: Investigators examined around 98 million sorted cells across all samples. The study's findings and limits: When Type 1 diabetes patients were examined, their TCRB CDR3s proved moderately but significantly shorter in all four CD4+ subsets.

Since all of the isolated RNA was reverse transcribed, expressed TCRB transcripts were what got sequenced. Naive, central memory and regulatory T cell samples produced a mean of about 3.5 million reads. The repertoire was sequenced with immunoSEQ multiplex PCR; TCRdb's copy has only in-frame clones and lacks some. The sample has roughly 400,000 clones, over 12% seen once. It was one heparinised blood draw, averaging approximately 100 mL, that each donor gave. The sample holds a few counts of this clone. The target antigen is unknown. Germline V gene data show CDR1 as SGDLS and CDR2 as YYNGEE. Trimming shortened V by 4 bases and J by 4 bases, and 20 bases separated the two germline ends. The CDR3 extends over 16 amino acids.

This TCR was recovered from a woman between 18 and 29 years old in good health. The source material was naive CD4+ T cells from blood. The gene calls are TRBV9 and TRBJ1-1, with D tentatively TRBD1 (5 bases). Here the CDR3 DNA reads TGTGCCAGCAGCCCTAAATGGGGGGGTTTCCGCACTGAAGCTTTCTTT. As protein: CASSPKWGGFRTEAFF.